This TCR beta chain was identified during a study of blood T cell repertoires in COVID-19. The V and J ends lost 2 bases and 9 bases, in that order; junction bases with no gene match: 15. The CDR3 consists of 16 residues. Germline V lookup: CDR1 GTSNPN, CDR2 SVGIG (reference sequence). Clones were sequenced by immunoSEQ multiplex PCR, and TCRdb holds only the in-frame ones, with some missing. The table shows roughly 77,000 clones, with just under 90% occurring only once. This sequence originates from a woman over 75 with active COVID-19. The chain carries TRBV30 and TRBJ2-1; TRBD2 matches 8 bases. The sequencing sample was made of peripheral blood. The CDR3 coding sequence is TGTGCCTGGAGTCCAAAGGGGACTAGTCCCCATCCTGAGCAGTTCTTC. Protein: CAWSPKGTSPHPEQFF. The full variable domain, completed using reference TRBV30 and TRBJ2-1, is SQTIHQWPATLVQPVGSPLSLECTVEGTSNPNLYWYRQAAGRGLQLLFYSVGIGQISSEVPQNLSASRPQDRQFILSSKKLLLSDSGFYLCAWSPKGTSPHPEQFFGPGTRLTVL.